Listed here are 14 T cell receptor beta chains from one sample, sequenced in a study of cytomegalovirus exposure and HLA in healthy donors. Amplification used 60 Vbeta primers and 13 Jbeta primers. TCRdb's copy holds only in-frame clones and misses some; the assay was immunoSEQ multiplex PCR. The data show approximately 100,000 clones, over 65% seen once. The sample was PBMCs. The receptors were gathered from a woman aged 40 to 50 in good health and CMV-seronegative.

The genes are TRBV6-4 and TRBJ2-1; 10 bases fit TRBD2. Germline V gives CDR1 MRHNA, CDR2 SNTAGT. CDR3 length: 19 residues. Trimming took 5 bases from V and 0 from J; bases not matched to a gene: 13. Here the CDR3 reads CASSPTSGALISSYNEQFF. CDR3 sequence (DNA): TGTGCCAGCAGTCCCACTAGCGGGGCGTTGATTAGCTCCTACAATGAGCAGTTCTTC.

V is TRBV7-9 and J is TRBJ2-5, with D uncertain. The J call may be mistaken, given a closer DNA end match to TRBJ2-7. This CDR3 region has 14 residues. Germline CDR1 reads SEHNR; CDR2 reads FQNEAQ (reference sequence). CDR3 region: CASSTSQSSYEQYF. The DNA of the CDR3 is TGTGCCAGCAGCACCTCACAGAGCTCCTACGAGCAGTACTTC.

As regards this clone: Other nucleotide sequences from this sample produce the same CDR3. This chain uses TRBV2 with TRBJ2-4, with 7 bases lining up with TRBD1. The CDR3 runs to 13 residues. V shed 11 bases, J shed 1 base, and the junction held 5 bases outside the gene matches. Germline CDR1 SNHLY, CDR2 FYNNEI. In nucleotides, the CDR3 is TGTGCCCGAGGGGGCAAGGCCAAAAACATTCAGTACTTC. Translation gives CARGGKAKNIQYF.

This chain uses TRBV27 with TRBJ2-7, with 8 bases fitting TRBD1. The germline V gene has CDR1 MNHEY and CDR2 SMNVEV (reference sequence). The CDR3 loop spans 14 amino acids. J lost 6 bases, V lost 4 bases, and 8 bases had no gene match. The CDR3 loop is CASSYGQGAGEQYF. CDR3 DNA: TGTGCCAGCAGTTATGGGCAGGGGGCGGGCGAGCAGTACTTC.

The rearrangement links TRBV7-2 to TRBJ1-5; 9 bases fit TRBD1. With 4 bases clipped from V and 3 bases from J, the junction kept 4 bases outside the gene matches. The CDR3 consists of 15 residues. Per germline, CDR1 SGHTA and CDR2 FQGNSA. CDR3 in DNA: TGTGCCAGCAGCTCCGGGACAGGGACCAATCAGCCCCAGCATTTT. Translating gives CASSSGTGTNQPQHF.

V is TRBV28 and J is TRBJ2-7, with D perhaps TRBD2 (6 bases). The CDR3 consists of 16 residues. With 5 bases removed from V and 5 bases from J, the gap between germline ends came to 22 bases. CDR1 and CDR2 (germline): MDHEN, SYDVKM. CDR3 nucleotide sequence: TGTGCCAGCAGTCCCCCAGGAGCTAGCGCTTTTCACGAGCAGTACTTC. It codes for CASSPPGASAFHEQYF.

Only a few counts were recorded for this clone. The CDR3 nucleotides are TGTGCCAGCAGTTTATCGGGACAGACCTCTGGAAACACCATATATTTT. The encoded protein is CASSLSGQTSGNTIYF. The genes are TRBV28 and TRBJ1-3, with 7 bases identical to TRBD1. The CDR3 sequence is 16 residues long. Germline CDR1 is MDHEN and CDR2 is SYDVKM. V trimming: 1 base; J trimming: 0 bases; junction bases outside the gene matches: 3.

This clone was detected only a few times. The rearrangement joins TRBV27 to TRBJ1-5, with 8 nucleotides matching TRBD1. V dropped 5 bases and J dropped 7; count of bases not matched to a gene: 10. Germline V CDR1 and CDR2: MNHEY, SMNVEV (reference sequence). The CDR3 covers 15 residues. The CDR3 region is CASSPGTGPKQPQHF. In DNA form, the CDR3 reads TGTGCCAGCAGTCCCGGGACAGGCCCCAAGCAGCCCCAGCATTTT.

V gene TRBV28 combines with J gene TRBJ2-1; 10 positions match TRBD2. The CDR3 consists of 17 residues. In germline, CDR1 is MDHEN, CDR2 SYDVKM. Trimming at V came to 3 bases and at J to 4 bases, leaving 9 bases not matched to a gene. CDR3 coding DNA: TGTGCCAGCAGTTTCATCAAGCTAGCGGGAGTTTACAATGAGCAGTTCTTC. This translates into CASSFIKLAGVYNEQFF.

V usage is TRBV5-4 and J usage is TRBJ1-2; TRBD1 agrees at 8 bases. Losses at the gene ends were 7 bases for V and 7 bases for J; bases not matched to a gene: 15. Germline V gene lookup returns CDR1 SGHNT and CDR2 YYREEE (reference sequence). The CDR3 has 15 residues. Here the CDR3 reads CASALDRVNDGGYTF. CDR3 bases: TGTGCCAGCGCCTTGGACAGGGTTAATGACGGTGGCTACACCTTC.

The chain carries TRBV25-1 and TRBJ2-7; the D gene is possibly TRBD1 (5 bases). The CDR3 sequence is 16 residues long. The germline CDR1 and CDR2 sequences are MGHDK and SYGVNS. V gave up 5 bases and J gave up 4 bases, with 21 bases separating them. As DNA, the CDR3 is TGTGCCAGCAGTCGCCAGGGCCCCATACCTGCTTACGAGCAGTACTTC. Translating gives CASSRQGPIPAYEQYF.

In this sample, this clone turned up a few times. The chain has TRBV7-2 and TRBJ2-1, with 7 bases identical to TRBD2. Germline trimming cut 5 bases from V and 3 bases from J; bases unmatched to any gene: 4. Per germline, CDR1 SGHTA and CDR2 FQGNSA. The CDR3 runs 14 residues. CDR3 DNA sequence: TGTGCCAGCAGCAGCGGGACGAGCTACAATGAGCAGTTCTTC. Encoded protein: CASSSGTSYNEQFF.

The sample holds one count of this clone. The chain is built from TRBV19 and TRBJ1-5; tentative D call: TRBD1 (6 bases). V gave up 5 bases and J gave up 7 bases, with 24 bases separating them. The CDR3 loop spans 17 amino acids. Germline CDR1 LNHDA, CDR2 SQIVND (reference sequence). CDR3: CASSDRQAYGFGQPQHF. For the CDR3, the DNA is TGTGCCAGTAGTGACCGACAGGCATATGGATTCGGGCAGCCCCAGCATTTT.

This sequence joins TRBV10-2 and TRBJ2-2; D unresolved. Germline V lookup: CDR1 WSHSY, CDR2 SAAADI. Trimming removed 11 bases at V and 4 bases at J, with 14 bases between. CDR3 length: 13 residues. Here the CDR3 reads CAGKVSGTGELFF. The DNA for the CDR3 is TGCGCCGGCAAGGTTTCGGGCACCGGGGAGCTGTTTTTT.